The 16 T cell receptor beta chains below were found in one sample sequenced in a study of Ad26.COV2.S vaccination and SARS-CoV-2 variants. Sequencing was performed with immunoSEQ multiplex PCR; in TCRdb, only in-frame clones are kept and a portion is missing. This table has around 450,000 clones, 89% appearing once. Described treatment: some 20 received Ad26.COV2.S at low or high dose, single or two shots; roughly 5 received placebo; per-sample allocation not given. The study sampled participants on day 63 after the first vaccine or placebo injection. Source: peripheral blood, taken in a trial of Ad26.COV2.S vaccine versus placebo. The receptor source for this set is a person aged 18-60 years who received the Ad26.COV2.S COVID-19 vaccine or a placebo.

The chain recombines TRBV10-3 with TRBJ1-6, with D maybe TRBD1 (5 bases). Trimming took 8 bases from V and 3 from J, leaving 11 bases between them. Germline CDR1 is ENHRY and CDR2 is SYGVKD. CDR3 length: 14 amino acids. CDR3 amino acids: CAIHPGHYNSPLHF. The CDR3 coding sequence is TGTGCCATCCACCCGGGGCACTATAATTCACCCCTCCACTTT.

The chain joins TRBV2 to TRBJ2-7; a possible D gene is TRBD2 (6 bases). The germline gives CDR1 SNHLY, CDR2 FYNNEI. V lost 5 bases and J 4 bases, leaving 15 bases between the germline ends. This CDR3 contains 14 residues. The CDR3 region has the DNA TGTGCCAGCAGTCCTCCGGGAGAGATTTACGAGCAGTACTTC. This codes for CASSPPGEIYEQYF.

J is TRBJ2-4 and V is TRBV13; 8 bases agree with TRBD1. V shed 1 base, J shed 0 bases, and the junction held 8 bases outside the gene matches. CDR1 and CDR2 (germline): PRHDT, FYEKMQ (reference sequence). The length of the CDR3 is 18 residues. The CDR3 nucleotides read TGTGCCAGCAGCTTAGCCCTCGACAGGGGTCAAGCCAAAAACATTCAGTACTTC. It is translated as CASSLALDRGQAKNIQYF.

The V call is TRBV5-6, the J call TRBJ2-5; 9 bases fit TRBD2. The J segment lost 4 bases and the V segment lost 1 base, leaving 5 bases of the junction unmatched. Germline CDR1 SGHDT, CDR2 YYEEEE. This CDR3 is built from 15 residues. The DNA for the CDR3 is TGTGCCAGCAGCTTGAAGCGGGGGGCCCCAGAGACCCAGTACTTC. It translates to CASSLKRGAPETQYF.

The chain joins TRBV15 to TRBJ1-2; D perhaps matches TRBD1 (5 bases). With 0 bases removed from V and 1 base from J, the gap between germline ends came to 15 bases. Germline lookup yields CDR1 LNHNV and CDR2 YYDKDF (reference sequence). The CDR3 is 17 residues long. DNA of the CDR3: TGTGCCACCAGCAGAGACCCAGATCACAGGTTTAACTATGGCTACACCTTC. As protein: CATSRDPDHRFNYGYTF.

The gene calls are TRBV20-1 and TRBJ2-5; D gene unclear. The CDR3 totals 10 residues. The V end lost 6 bases, the J end lost 4 bases, and 6 bases lay between the germline ends. The germline V gene encodes CDR1 DFQATT and CDR2 SNEGSKA (reference sequence). CDR3 in DNA: TGCAGTGCACAGAGAGAGACCCAGTACTTC. Translation gives CSAQRETQYF.

The J gene is TRBJ2-5, the V gene TRBV7-2; possible D gene TRBD1, 6 bases. Germline V gene sequence: CDR1 SGHTA, CDR2 FQGNSA. The CDR3 has 15 amino acids. Trimming took 2 bases from V and 5 from J, leaving 15 bases between them. CDR3 DNA sequence: TGTGCCAGCAGCTTAATGGGGACACCCGGGGAGACCCAGTACTTC. Protein sequence: CASSLMGTPGETQYF.

The chain is built from TRBV6-1 and TRBJ2-7; D not resolved. The CDR3 length is 12 residues. Deletions cut 2 bases from V and 9 bases from J, with 11 bases between. The germline V gene has CDR1 MNHNS and CDR2 SASEGT. The CDR3 sequence is CASSEWAPGQYF. The CDR3 coding sequence is TGTGCCAGCAGTGAATGGGCCCCGGGGCAGTACTTC.

The V gene is TRBV19, the J gene TRBJ1-4; 12 nucleotides agree with TRBD1. This CDR3 has 14 residues. Looked up from germline, CDR1 is LNHDA and CDR2 is SQIVND (reference sequence). V lost 6 bases and J lost 11; bases outside the gene matches: 7. The CDR3: CASSSGTGGLKLFF. CDR3 nucleotides: TGTGCCAGTAGCTCCGGGACAGGGGGCTTGAAACTGTTTTTT.

The CDR3 bases are TGTGCCACCGCTCCGGGGGGGGAAGGTAGCCAGCCCCAGCATTTT. Encoded protein: CATAPGGEGSQPQHF. The chain uses TRBV24-1 and TRBJ1-5; tentative D call: TRBD1 (5 bases). Between the trimmed V and J ends, which lost 9 bases and 7 bases, there was a span of 21 bases. The CDR3 consists of 15 residues. Germline CDR1 is KGHDR and CDR2 is SFDVKD.

V usage is TRBV7-2 and J usage is TRBJ2-1, with 9 bases that match TRBD1. This CDR3 spans 15 amino acids. Germline V gene sequence: CDR1 SGHTA, CDR2 FQGNSA. V lost 2 bases and J lost 9; bases outside the gene matches: 8. CDR3 in amino acids: CASSLRPTGGVEQFF. For the CDR3, the DNA is TGTGCCAGCAGCTTACGACCCACAGGGGGCGTTGAGCAGTTCTTC.

The chain couples TRBV7-2 to TRBJ2-4, with TRBD2 matching over 11 bases. The CDR3 covers 16 residues. Per the germline V gene, CDR1 is SGHTA and CDR2 is FQGNSA. V lost 5 bases, J lost 11 bases, and 14 bases stayed unmatched. The CDR3 DNA is TGTGCCAGCAGCGAACCGGGAGTAGCGGGAGGGGGAGTTCAGTACTTC. Protein product: CASSEPGVAGGGVQYF.

The chain recombines TRBV19 with TRBJ2-1, with TRBD2 matching over 8 bases. This CDR3 contains 16 residues. V lost 8 bases, J lost 2 bases, and 11 bases stayed unmatched. Looked up from germline, CDR1 is LNHDA and CDR2 is SQIVND (reference sequence). CDR3 sequence (DNA): TGTGCCAGTCGCGATCGAGGTAGCGGGACCTACAATGAGCAGTTCTTC. Amino acid sequence: CASRDRGSGTYNEQFF. Together with reference TRBV19 and TRBJ2-1, the CDR3 gives the full variable domain: DGGITQSPKYLFRKEGQNVTLSCEQNLNHDAMYWYRQDPGQGLRLIYYSQIVNDFQKGDIAEGYSVSREKKESFPLTVTSAQKNPTAFYLCASRDRGSGTYNEQFFGPGTRLTVL.

This clone was found once. The chain has TRBV4-3 and TRBJ2-7; no definite D call. The CDR3 is 14 amino acids. Germline values: CDR1 LGHNA, CDR2 YSLEER. V dropped 0 bases and J dropped 3 bases, with 9 bases sitting between them. The DNA for the CDR3 is TGCGCCAGCAGCCAAGATGTCAGACTCTACGAGCAGTACTTC. Its protein is CASSQDVRLYEQYF.

This clone has a handful of counts. One end of the junction fails to match germline, which may point to a read error. V usage is TRBV18 and J usage is TRBJ1-2; D unresolved. This CDR3 contains 13 residues. Germline V lookup: CDR1 KGHSH, CDR2 LQKENI. CDR3 amino acids: CASSRTAEVGWAF. The CDR3 bases are TGTGCCAGCTCACGCACCGCAGAGGTGGGTTGGGCCTTC.

The chain recombines TRBV19 with TRBJ1-5; 8 nucleotides match TRBD1. The CDR3 has 18 amino acids. Per the germline V gene, CDR1 is LNHDA and CDR2 is SQIVND (reference sequence). V lost 4 bases and J lost 0; bases outside the gene matches: 11. CDR3 region: CASSTTDRGIDSNQPQHF. CDR3 DNA sequence: TGTGCCAGTAGTACCACTGACAGGGGTATTGATAGCAATCAGCCCCAGCATTTT. The entire variable domain, with the rest obtained from reference TRBV19 and TRBJ1-5, is as follows: DGGITQSPKYLFRKEGQNVTLSCEQNLNHDAMYWYRQDPGQGLRLIYYSQIVNDFQKGDIAEGYSVSREKKESFPLTVTSAQKNPTAFYLCASSTTDRGIDSNQPQHFGDGTRLSIL.